These T cell receptor beta chains were read from a single sample in a study of cytomegalovirus exposure and HLA in healthy donors. The table came from immunoSEQ multiplex PCR; TCRdb's copy has only in-frame clones and leaves some out. Of around 65,000 clones listed, approximately 78% are singletons. Source material: PBMCs. The receptor source for this set is a girl between 10 and 17 years old in good health and CMV-seropositive. CDR3s include the opening cysteine and the closing phenylalanine or tryptophan. The order of the fields is V gene, J gene, clone size, D gene, CDR3 protein, CDR3 DNA. D genes are given only for firm matches. The size field is filled for only some rows; it gives once, few, many or a size class.

TRBV13	TRBJ2-7	-	TRBD1	CASSFGQGNSYEQYF	TGTGCCAGCAGCTTCGGACAGGGCAACTCCTACGAGCAGTACTTC
TRBV7-7	TRBJ2-3	-	TRBD1	CASSPQGRPTSTDTQYF	TGTGCTAGCAGCCCACAGGGGCGACCTACTAGCACAGATACGCAGTATTTT
TRBV2	TRBJ2-5	few	TRBD2	CASTRSTSAGETQYF	TGTGCCAGCACCCGGTCCACTAGCGCGGGAGAGACCCAGTACTTC
TRBV5-1	TRBJ2-2	few	-	CASKRREELFF	TGCGCCAGCAAACGGAGGGAGGAGCTGTTTTTT
TRBV30	TRBJ1-1	-	-	CAWSASGPGPVMNTEAFF	TGTGCCTGGAGTGCTAGCGGTCCGGGCCCCGTTATGAACACTGAAGCTTTCTTT
TRBV28	TRBJ1-6	few	-	CASSFRTVGIYNSPLHF	TGTGCCAGCAGTTTTAGGACAGTCGGTATCTATAATTCACCCCTCCACTTT
TRBV30	TRBJ1-6	-	-	CAWKGRGGSPLHF	TGTGCCTGGAAAGGGAGGGGCGGCTCACCCCTCCACTTT
TRBV29-1	TRBJ2-5	few	-	CSVAYRGGSQWETQYF	TGCAGCGTCGCCTACCGCGGGGGCTCGCAATGGGAGACCCAGTACTTC
TRBV25-1	TRBJ2-1	-	TRBD2	CASSDSGTSGSRYNEQFF	TGTGCCAGCAGTGACTCCGGGACTAGCGGGAGCAGGTACAATGAGCAGTTCTTC
TRBV4-3	TRBJ2-6	few	-	CASSQDHPGAGANVLTF	TGCGCCAGCAGCCAAGACCATCCAGGGGCTGGGGCCAACGTCCTGACTTTC
TRBV4-1	TRBJ2-7	-	TRBD2	CASSQAHKLGTSSYEQYF	TGCGCCAGCAGCCAAGCTCACAAACTCGGGACTAGTTCCTACGAGCAGTACTTC
TRBV29-1	TRBJ2-1	-	TRBD2	CSAGGGKNYNEQFF	TGCAGCGCGGGAGGGGGAAAGAACTACAATGAGCAGTTCTTC
TRBV10-3	TRBJ2-1	-	TRBD2	CAISPQPGLAGGPSYNEQFF	TGTGCCATCAGTCCCCAACCGGGACTAGCGGGAGGCCCCTCCTACAATGAGCAGTTCTTC
TRBV28	TRBJ1-2	-	TRBD1	CASSLADRERAGYTF	TGTGCCAGCAGTTTAGCGGACAGGGAGAGAGCTGGCTACACCTTC
TRBV29-1	TRBJ1-1	few	-	CSGYRNTEAFF	TGCAGCGGCTACAGGAACACTGAAGCTTTCTTT
TRBV30	TRBJ1-1	-	TRBD1	CAWSGGQGNTEAFF	TGTGCCTGGAGCGGCGGACAGGGTAACACTGAAGCTTTCTTT
TRBV5-1	TRBJ2-7	once	TRBD2	CASSLEGGGAFEYEQYF	TGCGCCAGCAGCTTGGAAGGCGGGGGGGCCTTCGAGTACGAGCAGTACTTC
TRBV6-4	TRBJ1-2	-	TRBD1	CASSDHRGSYGYTF	TGTGCCAGCAGTGACCACAGGGGATCCTATGGCTACACCTTC
TRBV6-5	TRBJ1-5	once	TRBD1	CASSYLQGDGPQHF	TGTGCCAGCAGTTACTTACAGGGGGATGGGCCCCAGCATTTT
TRBV30	TRBJ1-6	-	TRBD1	CAWSITGGKSPLHF	TGTGCCTGGAGTATCACAGGGGGCAAATCACCCCTCCACTTT
TRBV7-6	TRBJ2-5	-	-	CASSSPTQQETQYF	TGTGCCAGCAGCTCCCCTACCCAACAAGAGACCCAGTACTTC
TRBV6-1	TRBJ2-2	once	TRBD2	CASSHGGIDTGELFF	TGTGCCAGCAGTCACGGGGGGATAGACACCGGGGAGCTGTTTTTT
TRBV27	TRBJ1-6	-	-	CASSSPDSPLHF	TGTGCCAGCAGCTCTCCGGATTCACCCCTCCACTTT